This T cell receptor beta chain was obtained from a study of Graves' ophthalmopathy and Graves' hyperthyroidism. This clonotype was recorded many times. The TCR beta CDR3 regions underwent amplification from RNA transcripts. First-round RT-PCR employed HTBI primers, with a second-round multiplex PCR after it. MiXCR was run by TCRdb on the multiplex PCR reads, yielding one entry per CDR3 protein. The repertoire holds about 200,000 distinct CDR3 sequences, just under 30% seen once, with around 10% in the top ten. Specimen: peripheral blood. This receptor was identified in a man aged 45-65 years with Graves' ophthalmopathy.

CDR3: CASSQEIGGAGNSPLHF. The CDR3 region has the DNA TGTGCCAGCAGCCAAGAAATAGGAGGCGCGGGGAATTCACCCCTCCACTTT. This rearrangement joins TRBV14 to TRBJ1-6; D uncertain. Germline V CDR1 and CDR2: SGHDN, FVKESK. The V gene lost 0 bases and the J gene lost 7 bases, with 16 bases spanning the gap. The CDR3 consists of 17 residues.